One and the same sample provided the 24 T cell receptor beta chains below, sequenced in a study of identical twins. A single record per CDR3 protein comes from TCRdb applying MiXCR to the 5' RACE reads. The top ten clones hold roughly 2% of a sample with 200,000 to 250,000 distinct CDR3 sequences, 6.5% to 8.5% of them seen once. This same sample was also part of a study on yellow fever vaccine responses in identical twins.

Sequenced: memory (CD45RO+) T cells sorted from blood. These receptors all stem from a woman aged 18 to 35 in good health.

The chain couples TRBV28 to TRBJ2-3; 10 bases are shared with TRBD1. The CDR3 extends over 15 amino acids. CDR1 is MDHEN, CDR2 SYDVKM, per germline. V was pared by 4 bases and J by 5 bases, with 6 bases of the junction left unmatched. CDR3 amino acids: CASSSRQGAGDTQYF. The CDR3 coding sequence is TGTGCCAGCAGTTCGAGACAGGGGGCCGGAGATACGCAGTATTTT.

The V and J genes are TRBV24-1 and TRBJ2-4; D tentatively fits TRBD1 or TRBD2 (5 bases each). V lost 5 bases and J lost 2, with 6 bases in between. Looked up from germline, CDR1 is KGHDR and CDR2 is SFDVKD. The CDR3 is 13 residues long. In DNA, the CDR3 is TGTGCCACCAGTGGGGGACCCAAAAACATTCAGTACTTC. It specifies CATSGGPKNIQYF.

This chain links TRBV19 with TRBJ2-2; 11 nucleotides line up with TRBD1. CDR1 LNHDA and CDR2 SQIVND come from the germline V gene (reference sequence). This CDR3 is built from 16 residues. After removal of 6 bases from V and 5 bases from J, the junction contained 8 bases not matched to a gene. In DNA, the CDR3 is TGTGCCAGTAGGCAGACCGGGACAGGGGGGACCGGGGAGCTGTTTTTT. It specifies CASRQTGTGGTGELFF.

This clonotype was seen ten or more times. The CDR3 loop is CASSPLAGVIADTQYF. In nucleotides, the CDR3 is TGTGCCAGCAGCCCATTAGCGGGAGTGATCGCAGATACGCAGTATTTT. The V call is TRBV14, the J call TRBJ2-3, with 9 bases aligning to TRBD2. The CDR3 runs 16 residues. The germline gives CDR1 SGHDN, CDR2 FVKESK. Losses at the gene ends were 4 bases for V and 4 bases for J; bases not matched to a gene: 9.

This clonotype was detected many times. The gene calls are TRBV11-3 and TRBJ2-3, with 8 bases that match TRBD2. Germline V gene lookup returns CDR1 SGHNT and CDR2 YENEEA. The CDR3 loop spans 14 amino acids. V was pared by 5 bases and J by 4 bases, with 5 bases of the junction left unmatched. The CDR3 region is CASSITSGPDTQYF. CDR3 bases: TGTGCCAGCAGCATCACTAGCGGACCAGATACGCAGTATTTT.

This clonotype was detected ten times or more. The rearrangement joins TRBV5-1 to TRBJ1-5; no reliable D call. Trimming shortened V by 2 bases and J by 8 bases, and 11 bases separated the two germline ends. The germline V gene has CDR1 SGHRS and CDR2 YFSETQ. The CDR3 is made up of 13 amino acids. CDR3 sequence: CASSFGSNEPQHF. Here the CDR3 DNA reads TGCGCCAGCAGCTTTGGGTCAAACGAGCCCCAGCATTTT.

This clonotype has more than one count but fewer than ten. The V call is TRBV15, the J call TRBJ2-5, with TRBD2 matching over 8 bases. After removal of 2 bases from V and 4 bases from J, the junction contained 6 bases not matched to a gene. Looked up from germline, CDR1 is LNHNV and CDR2 is YYDKDF (reference sequence). The CDR3 runs 15 residues. The CDR3: CATSRPGGAVETQYF. The DNA for the CDR3 is TGTGCCACCAGCAGACCCGGGGGGGCGGTAGAGACCCAGTACTTC.

In this sample, this clonotype turned up once. This chain uses TRBV3-1 with TRBJ1-1, with 7 bases matching TRBD1. V lost 3 bases, J lost 1 base, and 14 bases stayed unmatched. Looked up from germline, CDR1 is LGHDT and CDR2 is YNNKEL (reference sequence). The CDR3 extends over 18 amino acids. The CDR3 region is CASSQRGQVGITNTEAFF. DNA for the CDR3: TGTGCCAGCAGCCAGAGAGGACAGGTCGGGATTACGAACACTGAAGCTTTCTTT. Complete variable domain (other parts from reference TRBV3-1 and TRBJ1-1): DTAVSQTPKYLVTQMGNDKSIKCEQNLGHDTMYWYKQDSKKFLKIMFSYNNKELIINETVPNRFSPKSPDKAHLNLHINSLELGDSAVYFCASSQRGQVGITNTEAFFGQGTRLTVV.

J is TRBJ2-7 and V is TRBV28; D not certain. This CDR3 contains 13 residues. Germline V gene lookup returns CDR1 MDHEN and CDR2 SYDVKM. The V gene lost 2 bases and the J gene lost 3 bases, with 8 bases spanning the gap. This CDR3 reads CASSLTGYYEQYF. The CDR3 DNA reads TGTGCCAGCAGTTTAACCGGTTACTACGAGCAGTACTTC.

The sample holds a few counts of this clonotype. The V call is TRBV25-1, the J call TRBJ1-2; D call uncertain. Looked up from germline, CDR1 is MGHDK and CDR2 is SYGVNS. V lost 8 bases to trimming and J lost 3 bases, with 7 bases between them. The CDR3 has 11 amino acids. CDR3 bases: TGTGCCAGCGGATCCGACTATGGCTACACCTTC. This codes for CASGSDYGYTF.

This clonotype has a handful of counts. The chain employs TRBV3-1 and TRBJ2-3; 9 nucleotides align to TRBD1. Per germline, CDR1 LGHDT and CDR2 YNNKEL (reference sequence). J gave up 10 bases and V 1 base, and 0 bases lay outside the gene matches. This CDR3 has 12 amino acids. CDR3 amino acids: CASSQGTGAQYF. The CDR3 coding sequence is TGTGCCAGCAGCCAAGGGACAGGGGCGCAGTATTTT.

This clonotype was counted between two and nine times. The chain combines TRBV5-1 with TRBJ2-5; TRBD1 matches 8 bases. The CDR3 loop spans 14 amino acids. With V trimmed by 7 bases and J by 1 base, 6 bases remained unmatched. Germline lookup yields CDR1 SGHRS and CDR2 YFSETQ. CDR3 sequence (DNA): TGCGCCAGCGGAAGCGGACAGGGCCAAGAGACCCAGTACTTC. Residues: CASGSGQGQETQYF.

This clonotype has ten or more counts. The rearrangement joins TRBV7-8 to TRBJ2-2, with 11 bases matching TRBD2. Looked up from germline, CDR1 is SGHVS and CDR2 is FQNEAQ. With V trimmed by 5 bases and J by 3 bases, 5 bases remained unmatched. This CDR3 spans 16 amino acids. The CDR3 region has the DNA TGTGCCAGCAGCACCCGGACTAGCGGGTACACCGGGGAGCTGTTTTTT. It encodes CASSTRTSGYTGELFF.

The chain uses TRBV5-1 and TRBJ2-7; 13 bases agree with TRBD2. CDR1 and CDR2 (germline): SGHRS, YFSETQ. V lost 5 bases and J lost 5; bases outside the gene matches: 7. The CDR3 consists of 15 residues. The chain's CDR3 is CASSFGLAGVNEQYF. CDR3 nucleotide sequence: TGCGCCAGCAGTTTCGGACTAGCGGGAGTGAACGAGCAGTACTTC.

This clonotype was detected ten times or more. The chain combines TRBV5-6 with TRBJ2-1; 8 nucleotides match TRBD1. J gave up 5 bases and V 3 bases, and 10 bases lay outside the gene matches. Per the germline V gene, CDR1 is SGHDT and CDR2 is YYEEEE. This CDR3 is built from 16 residues. The DNA of the CDR3 is TGTGCCAGCAGCTCTATACCTGGACAGGGTAACAATGAGCAGTTCTTC. Protein sequence: CASSSIPGQGNNEQFF.

This clonotype was counted at least ten times. The J gene is TRBJ2-1, the V gene TRBV10-2, with a possible D match to TRBD1 (6 bases). Germline lookup yields CDR1 WSHSY and CDR2 SAAADI. This CDR3 has 12 residues. Trimming shortened V by 5 bases and J by 7 bases, and 9 bases separated the two germline ends. The CDR3 sequence: CASSIQGNEQFF. CDR3 DNA: TGCGCCAGCAGTATACAGGGAAATGAGCAGTTCTTC.

This clonotype was observed a handful of times. This chain links TRBV7-2 with TRBJ2-4; no clear D. CDR3 size: 17 residues. V was shortened by 5 bases and J by 0 bases, with 17 bases between the two germline ends. Germline assignment: CDR1 SGHTA and CDR2 FQGNSA. CDR3 bases: TGTGCCAGCAGCCCCGCGTGGGCAGCTCTAGCCAAAAACATTCAGTACTTC. Amino acid sequence: CASSPAWAALAKNIQYF. Complete variable domain (other parts from reference TRBV7-2 and TRBJ2-4): GAGVSQSPSNKVTEKGKDVELRCDPISGHTALYWYRQSLGQGLEFLIYFQGNSAPDKSGLPSDRFSAERTGGSVSTLTIQRTQQEDSAVYLCASSPAWAALAKNIQYFGAGTRLSVL.

The V call is TRBV11-2, the J call TRBJ1-4; unclear D gene. Germline CDR1 SGHAT, CDR2 FQNNGV. The CDR3 loop spans 12 amino acids. V was shortened by 1 base and J by 10 bases, with 7 bases between the two germline ends. In nucleotides, the CDR3 is TGTGCCAGCAGCTTAGGTTTGGGAAAACTGTTTTTT. Its protein product is CASSLGLGKLFF.

This clonotype was observed many times. This chain connects TRBV29-1 to TRBJ1-6; 8 nucleotides match TRBD1. Germline lookup yields CDR1 SQVTM and CDR2 ANQGSEA. This CDR3 has 14 residues. V trimming: 6 bases; J trimming: 2 bases; junction bases outside the gene matches: 3. This CDR3 reads CSVRQGTYNSPLHF. The CDR3 DNA reads as TGCAGCGTAAGACAGGGGACCTATAATTCACCCCTCCACTTT.

In its sample, this clonotype was seen a few times. The rearrangement joins TRBV10-3 to TRBJ2-6; TRBD2 aligns across 10 bases. The junction had 6 bases not matched to a gene; V was cut back by 10 bases and J by 0 bases. Germline CDR1 and CDR2: ENHRY and SYGVKD. CDR3 length: 16 residues. CDR3 sequence reads: CATGLAGVSGANVLTF. The CDR3 DNA reads TGTGCCACCGGTCTAGCGGGGGTCTCTGGGGCCAACGTCCTGACTTTC.

This clonotype occurred many times. The rearrangement uses TRBV4-1 and TRBJ2-7, with D maybe TRBD2 (7 bases). The germline CDR1 and CDR2 sequences are MGHRA and YSYEKL. V was trimmed by 6 bases and J by 5 bases, leaving 17 bases between them. The CDR3 covers 14 residues. CDR3 sequence (DNA): TGCGCCAGCAGACATACAGGGAGGGCGGACGAGCAGTACTTC. This gives the protein CASRHTGRADEQYF.

This clonotype occurred a few times. The chain links TRBV5-1 to TRBJ2-5; no reliable D call. The germline gives CDR1 SGHRS, CDR2 YFSETQ. The CDR3 consists of 14 residues. V was shortened by 7 bases and J by 5 bases, with 18 bases between the two germline ends. The CDR3: CASGSWGTGETQYF. The CDR3 nucleotides read TGCGCCAGCGGGTCCTGGGGTACTGGGGAGACCCAGTACTTC.

There are many counts of this clonotype. This chain connects TRBV25-1 to TRBJ2-3; 7 nucleotides line up with TRBD2. Unmatched junction bases numbered 4, after V lost 2 bases and J lost 11 bases. CDR1 and CDR2 (germline): MGHDK, SYGVNS. This CDR3 has 12 residues. The CDR3 protein is CASSEGLVGQYF. CDR3 coding DNA: TGTGCCAGCAGTGAAGGACTAGTCGGGCAGTATTTT. Using reference TRBV25-1 and TRBJ2-3 for the parts outside the CDR3, the full variable domain is EADIYQTPRYLVIGTGKKITLECSQTMGHDKMYWYQQDPGMELHLIHYSYGVNSTEKGDLSSESTVSRIRTEHFPLTLESARPSHTSQYLCASSEGLVGQYFGPGTRLTVL.

The table lists this clonotype with many counts. This chain connects TRBV6-1 to TRBJ2-1; D is perhaps TRBD1 or TRBD2 (5 bases each). The V gene's germline CDR1 is MNHNS and CDR2 SASEGT. The CDR3 is 16 residues long. V lost 5 bases to trimming and J lost 2 bases, with 16 bases between them. In DNA, the CDR3 is TGTGCCAGCAGTCGGGACCCGCGGGTCCCCTACAATGAGCAGTTCTTC. Translated: CASSRDPRVPYNEQFF.